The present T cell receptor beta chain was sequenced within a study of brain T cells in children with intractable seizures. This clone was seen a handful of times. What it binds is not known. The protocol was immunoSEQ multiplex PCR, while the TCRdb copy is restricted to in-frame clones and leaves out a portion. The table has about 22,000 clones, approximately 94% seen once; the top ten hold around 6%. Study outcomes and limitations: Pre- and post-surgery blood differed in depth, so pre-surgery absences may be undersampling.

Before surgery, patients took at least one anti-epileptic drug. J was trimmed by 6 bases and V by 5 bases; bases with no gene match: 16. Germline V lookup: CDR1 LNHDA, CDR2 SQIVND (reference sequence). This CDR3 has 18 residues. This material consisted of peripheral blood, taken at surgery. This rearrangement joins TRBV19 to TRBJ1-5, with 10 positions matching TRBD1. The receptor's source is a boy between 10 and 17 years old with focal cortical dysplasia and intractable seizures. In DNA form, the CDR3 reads TGTGCCAGTAGTGCGAGGACGGGACAGGGGAAAGTGAGTCAGCCCCAGCATTTT. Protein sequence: CASSARTGQGKVSQPQHF.